The 21 T cell receptor beta chains given below trace back to one sample, sequenced in a study of control samples from healthy donors and cancer patients. Clones were read by immunoSEQ multiplex PCR, and TCRdb kept only the in-frame ones, dropping some. The sample has 48,000 or so clones; over 90% are singletons. The sequencing input was PBMCs. Receptor source: a woman aged 50 to 65 with head and neck cancer.

The rearrangement uses TRBV7-6 and TRBJ1-6; D gene ambiguous. The CDR3 spans 14 residues. V was cut by 2 bases and J by 10 bases, with 12 bases left in between. Germline CDR1 is SGHVS and CDR2 is FNYEAQ. The CDR3 spells CASSLRVKDSPLHF. The DNA for the CDR3 is TGTGCCAGCAGCTTACGGGTCAAGGACTCACCCCTCCACTTT.

This clone was detected a few times. This chain links TRBV11-3 with TRBJ2-2; D is tentatively TRBD1 or TRBD2 (5 bases each). Trimming took 5 bases from V and 7 from J, leaving 11 bases between them. The germline V gene has CDR1 SGHNT and CDR2 YENEEA. The CDR3 covers 13 residues. For the CDR3, the DNA is TGTGCCAGCAGCCGGGACGTCGGCGGGGAGCTGTTTTTT. Encoded protein: CASSRDVGGELFF.

This chain uses TRBV2 with TRBJ2-3; D not certain. Germline V CDR1 and CDR2: SNHLY, FYNNEI. The V and J ends lost 6 bases and 2 bases respectively, with 6 bases between them. The CDR3 runs to 12 residues. CDR3 sequence reads: CASSYNTDTQYF. In DNA, the CDR3 is TGTGCCAGCAGCTACAACACAGATACGCAGTATTTT.

The chain combines TRBV7-9 with TRBJ2-1, with TRBD2 as a possible D gene (6 bases). The CDR3 spans 15 residues. V dropped 3 bases and J dropped 7 bases, with 16 bases sitting between them. Looked up from germline, CDR1 is SEHNR and CDR2 is FQNEAQ (reference sequence). The DNA for the CDR3 is TGTGCCAGCAGCTTCCGTAGCGGCCGCGGGAATGAGCAGTTCTTC. Its protein is CASSFRSGRGNEQFF.

The rearrangement joins TRBV13 to TRBJ2-5; D unresolved. The CDR3 spans 18 residues. The V gene lost 5 bases and the J gene lost 2 bases, with 24 bases spanning the gap. CDR1 and CDR2 (germline): PRHDT, FYEKMQ (reference sequence). The chain's CDR3 is CASSLRVFGPLSQETQYF. Here the CDR3 DNA reads TGTGCCAGCAGCCTAAGGGTTTTCGGCCCACTTTCACAAGAGACCCAGTACTTC.

The rearrangement uses TRBV29-1 and TRBJ1-1; 8 bases map to TRBD1. The CDR3 consists of 13 residues. Germline CDR1 reads SQVTM; CDR2 reads ANQGSEA. Unmatched junction bases numbered 11, after V lost 4 bases and J lost 10 bases. The CDR3 reads CSVVEQGVLGAFF. The CDR3, as DNA: TGCAGCGTTGTTGAACAGGGGGTCTTAGGAGCTTTCTTT.

This sequence joins TRBV7-9 and TRBJ2-2, with 8 bases aligning to TRBD1. V gave up 5 bases and J gave up 4 bases; unmatched junction bases: 9. The CDR3 has 16 amino acids. Germline values: CDR1 SEHNR, CDR2 FQNEAQ (reference sequence). CDR3 residues: CASSPRTGRTTGELFF. CDR3 nucleotide sequence: TGTGCCAGCAGCCCTCGGACAGGGCGTACCACCGGGGAGCTGTTTTTT.

The gene calls are TRBV19 and TRBJ2-2, with 8 bases lining up with TRBD1. The CDR3 runs 16 residues. Germline values: CDR1 LNHDA, CDR2 SQIVND (reference sequence). After removal of 1 base from V and 1 base from J, the junction contained 2 bases not matched to a gene. CDR3 coding DNA: TGTGCCAGTAGTATAGCGACAGGGGTGAACACCGGGGAGCTGTTTTTT. Translating gives CASSIATGVNTGELFF.

This clone is categorized as medium-sized (0.01 to 0.1%). The genes are TRBV7-2 and TRBJ1-1; tentatively, D is TRBD1 (6 bases). V lost 1 base and J lost 1, with 10 bases in between. Germline V gene lookup returns CDR1 SGHTA and CDR2 FQGNSA. The CDR3 extends over 15 amino acids. In DNA form, the CDR3 reads TGTGCCAGCAGCTTAGTGGCAGGGGCGAACACTGAAGCTTTCTTT. Protein: CASSLVAGANTEAFF.

This chain links TRBV2 with TRBJ1-2; 8 bases line up with TRBD1. From germline, CDR1 is SNHLY and CDR2 FYNNEI. This CDR3 spans 17 amino acids. The V gene end was trimmed by 8 bases and the J gene end by 1 base; junction bases not matched to a gene: 15. The CDR3 DNA sequence: TGTGCCAGCGTTGAGAGCACCGGGACAGGTTTTAACTATGGCTACACCTTC. Translating gives CASVESTGTGFNYGYTF.

This clone rates as medium-sized. The rearrangement links TRBV6-1 to TRBJ1-6; perhaps TRBD1 as D (6 bases). V was pared by 0 bases and J by 0 bases, with 12 bases between. This CDR3 contains 18 residues. Germline V gene lookup returns CDR1 MNHNS and CDR2 SASEGT. The CDR3 loop is CASSEAHGDNSYNSPLHF. The CDR3 nucleotides read TGTGCCAGCAGTGAAGCACATGGGGACAACTCCTATAATTCACCCCTCCACTTT.

This sequence joins TRBV3-1 (or the pseudogene TRBV3-2) and TRBJ2-1, with 9 bases lining up with TRBD2. The trim removed 1 base at V and 8 bases at J, leaving 6 bases unmatched. CDR3 length: 15 amino acids. Germline CDR1 LGHDT, CDR2 YNNKEL (reference sequence). The CDR3 is CASSQAGGGAYEQFF. The CDR3 DNA follows: TGTGCCAGCAGCCAAGCGGGCGGGGGGGCTTATGAGCAGTTCTTC.

The rearrangement links TRBV19 to TRBJ1-2; D gene uncertain. The CDR3 consists of 15 residues. Deletions cut 5 bases from V and 0 bases from J, with 13 bases between. Per germline, CDR1 LNHDA and CDR2 SQIVND (reference sequence). The CDR3 here is CASSYPRTANYGYTF. CDR3 nucleotide sequence: TGTGCCAGTAGTTACCCTCGGACGGCTAACTATGGCTACACCTTC.

This chain connects TRBV13 to TRBJ1-3; 9 bases match TRBD1. The CDR3 totals 15 residues. V shed 5 bases, J shed 4 bases, and the junction held 6 bases outside the gene matches. Germline-derived CDR1 and CDR2 are PRHDT and FYEKMQ (reference sequence). Here the CDR3 DNA reads TGTGCCAGCAGCGACACCGGGACAGGGGGAAACACCATATATTTT. Residues: CASSDTGTGGNTIYF.

This chain connects TRBV21-1 to TRBJ2-1; the D segment call TRBD2 is taken from the table without a DNA check. TRBV21-1 is a recognized pseudogene. The CDR3 has 23 amino acids. The CDR3, as DNA: TGTGCCAGCAGCAAAGTGTGGGACAGGGGGGGACTAGCGGCTCCTAGCTCCTACAATGAGCAGTTCTTC. Amino acids: CASSKVWDRGGLAAPSSYNEQFF.

This clone came up once. The chain has TRBV4-2 and TRBJ1-4, with 10 bases aligning to TRBD1. Germline assignment: CDR1 LGHNA and CDR2 YNFKEQ. After removal of 1 base from V and 7 bases from J, the junction contained 12 bases not matched to a gene. The CDR3 length is 18 residues. The CDR3 DNA is TGTGCCAGCAGCCAAGGTTATGACAGGGGGCGCCGGGTTGAAAAACTGTTTTTT. This codes for CASSQGYDRGRRVEKLFF.

The count of this clone is one. The V and J genes are TRBV4-2 and TRBJ2-3; D may be TRBD2 (6 bases). This CDR3 region has 15 residues. CDR1 and CDR2 (germline): LGHNA, YNFKEQ. The V gene lost 0 bases and the J gene lost 2 bases, with 9 bases spanning the gap. The CDR3 region is CASSQDSGDTDTQYF. Here the CDR3 DNA reads TGTGCCAGCAGCCAAGATAGCGGAGACACAGATACGCAGTATTTT.

The chain carries TRBV5-6 and TRBJ2-1; TRBD1 or TRBD2 may be the D gene (6 bases each). V gave up 0 bases and J gave up 0 bases, with 13 bases separating them. The CDR3 length is 17 residues. Per germline, CDR1 SGHDT and CDR2 YYEEEE. The CDR3 DNA reads TGTGCCAGCAGCTTGGGTGCGGGACAACCCTCCTACAATGAGCAGTTCTTC. Its translation is CASSLGAGQPSYNEQFF.

J is TRBJ2-1 and V is TRBV18; 11 bases are shared with TRBD2. CDR1 KGHSH and CDR2 LQKENI come from the germline V gene. The CDR3 has 17 amino acids. Trimming at V came to 3 bases and at J to 1 base, leaving 5 bases not matched to a gene. The DNA for the CDR3 is TGTGCCAGCTCACCTGATTGGACTAGCGGGTCCTACAATGAGCAGTTCTTC. Translating gives CASSPDWTSGSYNEQFF. Full variable domain (outside the CDR3, taken from reference TRBV18 and TRBJ2-1): NAGVMQNPRHLVRRRGQEARLRCSPMKGHSHVYWYRQLPEEGLKFMVYLQKENIIDESGMPKERFSAEFPKEGPSILRIQQVVRGDSAAYFCASSPDWTSGSYNEQFFGPGTRLTVL.

The V call is TRBV28, the J call TRBJ2-7; D uncertain. With 6 bases removed from V and 1 base from J, the gap between germline ends came to 10 bases. The CDR3 totals 13 residues. CDR1 and CDR2 (germline): MDHEN, SYDVKM. In nucleotides, the CDR3 is TGTGCCAGCAGCGACCGACTTTCCTACGAGCAGTACTTC. It encodes CASSDRLSYEQYF.

The rearrangement joins TRBV7-8 to TRBJ1-5; no clear D gene. The CDR3 is 16 residues long. Between the trimmed V and J ends, which lost 5 bases and 2 bases, there was a span of 16 bases. CDR1 and CDR2 (germline): SGHVS, FQNEAQ. The CDR3 loop reads CASSLGPYRGNQPQHF. The CDR3 DNA follows: TGTGCCAGCAGCCTTGGACCCTACCGGGGCAATCAGCCCCAGCATTTT.